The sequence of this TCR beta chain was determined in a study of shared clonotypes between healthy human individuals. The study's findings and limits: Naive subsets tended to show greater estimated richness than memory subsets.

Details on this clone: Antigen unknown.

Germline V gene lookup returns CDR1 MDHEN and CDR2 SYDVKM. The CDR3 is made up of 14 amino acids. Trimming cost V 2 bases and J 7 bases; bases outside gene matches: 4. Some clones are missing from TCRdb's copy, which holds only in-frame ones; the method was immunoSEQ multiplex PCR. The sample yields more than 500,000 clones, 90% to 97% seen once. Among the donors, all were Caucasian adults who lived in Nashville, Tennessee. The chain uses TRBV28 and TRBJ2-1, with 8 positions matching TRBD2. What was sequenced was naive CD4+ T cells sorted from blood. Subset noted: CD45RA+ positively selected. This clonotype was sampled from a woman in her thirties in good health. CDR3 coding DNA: TGTGCCAGCAGTTTAGGACTAGCTGTGAATGAGCAGTTCTTC. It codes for CASSLGLAVNEQFF.